These 22 T cell receptor beta chains originate from one sample sequenced in a study of T cells after somatic rescue of genetic block. Only in-frame clones appear in the TCRdb table, and some are missing; sequencing was by immunoSEQ multiplex PCR. The top ten hold around 3% of the sample, which has tens of thousands of clones, 92% seen once. Sequencing input: peripheral blood mononuclear cells (PBMCs). The receptors were sampled from a man in his forties.

This clone was picked up one time. The J gene is TRBJ2-3, the V gene TRBV9; 11 bases are shared with TRBD2. Germline CDR1 and CDR2: SGDLS and YYNGEE. The V gene end was trimmed by 4 bases and the J gene end by 2 bases; junction bases not matched to a gene: 3. This CDR3 is built from 15 residues. CDR3 in DNA: TGTGCCAGCAGCCGACTAGCGGGGAACACAGATACGCAGTATTTT. This gives the protein CASSRLAGNTDTQYF.

This chain connects TRBV9 to TRBJ2-3, with D maybe TRBD1 (5 bases). The CDR3 totals 14 residues. Germline V gene lookup returns CDR1 SGDLS and CDR2 YYNGEE. V lost 0 bases and J 6 bases, leaving 11 bases between the germline ends. CDR3: CASSVGGHRDTQYF. As DNA, the CDR3 is TGTGCCAGCAGCGTAGGGGGCCATCGGGATACGCAGTATTTT.

This clone was counted once. V is TRBV10-2 and J is TRBJ2-2, with 8 bases fitting TRBD1. This CDR3 contains 14 residues. Germline V gene lookup returns CDR1 WSHSY and CDR2 SAAADI. J lost 3 bases, V lost 4 bases, and 1 base had no gene match. CDR3 region: CASSGDRYTGELFF. The CDR3 region has the DNA TGCGCCAGCAGTGGGGACAGGTACACCGGGGAGCTGTTTTTT.

This clone appeared once. This chain links TRBV15 with TRBJ2-6, with 14 nucleotides matching TRBD2. V lost 0 bases, J lost 0 bases, and 10 bases stayed unmatched. Germline V gives CDR1 LNHNV, CDR2 YYDKDF (reference sequence). The CDR3 sequence is 22 residues long. CDR3 protein: CATSRDPRGGTSGSSGANVLTF. The CDR3 region has the DNA TGTGCCACCAGCAGAGATCCAAGAGGGGGGACTAGCGGGAGCTCTGGGGCCAACGTCCTGACTTTC.

The chain employs TRBV7-2 and TRBJ1-2; D may be TRBD1 (6 bases). The germline V gene encodes CDR1 SGHTA and CDR2 FQGNSA. The CDR3 contains 17 residues. V lost 1 base to trimming and J lost 4 bases, with 19 bases between them. The CDR3 DNA sequence: TGTGCCAGCAGCTTAGTGACAGGATCGGCTAGTGGCTATGGCTACACCTTC. Protein sequence: CASSLVTGSASGYGYTF.

This chain uses TRBV28 with TRBJ2-7; 8 positions agree with TRBD1. The CDR3 length is 14 residues. J gave up 2 bases and V 6 bases, and 6 bases lay outside the gene matches. Germline CDR1 MDHEN, CDR2 SYDVKM. As DNA, the CDR3 is TGTGCCAGCAGAGGACAGGGAAACGCCTACGAGCAGTACTTC. Protein: CASRGQGNAYEQYF. Full variable domain (rest looked up from reference TRBV28 and TRBJ2-7): DVKVTQSSRYLVKRTGEKVFLECVQDMDHENMFWYRQDPGLGLRLIYFSYDVKMKEKGDIPEGYSVSREKKERFSLILESASTNQTSMYLCASRGQGNAYEQYFGPGTRLTVT.

The chain employs TRBV18 and TRBJ2-5, with TRBD2 as a possible D gene (6 bases). The CDR3 runs 14 residues. V lost 5 bases, J lost 5 bases, and 15 bases lay in between. Germline V gives CDR1 KGHSH, CDR2 LQKENI. Here the CDR3 reads CASSGSGVSETQYF. CDR3 in DNA: TGTGCCAGCTCAGGATCGGGGGTGAGCGAGACCCAGTACTTC.

V and J are TRBV30 and TRBJ2-1; TRBD1 might be the D (6 bases). Trimming removed 0 bases at V and 5 bases at J, with 11 bases between. The CDR3 is 14 amino acids. Germline V gene lookup returns CDR1 GTSNPN and CDR2 SVGIG (reference sequence). The CDR3 DNA sequence: TGTGCCTGGAGTGTACGGCGGACAGACAATGAGCAGTTCTTC. Protein: CAWSVRRTDNEQFF.

The V gene is TRBV7-2, the J gene TRBJ2-7; D not resolved. The CDR3 runs 12 residues. V was shortened by 4 bases and J by 2 bases, with 6 bases between the two germline ends. The V gene's germline CDR1 is SGHTA and CDR2 FQGNSA. CDR3 coding DNA: TGTGCCAGCAGCTCCCCGACCTACGAGCAGTACTTC. Translation gives CASSSPTYEQYF.

This clone showed up just once. The chain couples TRBV5-6 to TRBJ2-3, with unresolved D. CDR3 length: 14 residues. V lost 2 bases, J lost 1 base, and 8 bases lay in between. Looked up from germline, CDR1 is SGHDT and CDR2 is YYEEEE. Here the CDR3 DNA reads TGTGCCAGCAGCTTCTCGACGCGCACAGATACGCAGTATTTT. Its translation: CASSFSTRTDTQYF.

This rearrangement joins TRBV5-1 to TRBJ2-1; 7 bases are a match to TRBD2. Germline CDR1 reads SGHRS; CDR2 reads YFSETQ. This CDR3 has 17 residues. The V segment lost 4 bases and the J segment 7 bases; nucleotides outside the gene matches: 17. The CDR3 DNA follows: TGCGCCAGCAGCCCCCTTTTTAATAGCGGGTTTGAGAATGAGCAGTTCTTC. Translating gives CASSPLFNSGFENEQFF.

The chain carries TRBV27 and TRBJ2-2, with D possibly being TRBD2 (5 bases). Between the trimmed V and J ends, which lost 8 bases and 0 bases, there was a span of 7 bases. CDR1 is MNHEY, CDR2 SMNVEV, per germline (reference sequence). This CDR3 comprises 13 residues. The chain's CDR3 is CASGLPNTGELFF. The CDR3 DNA is TGTGCCAGCGGACTCCCGAACACCGGGGAGCTGTTTTTT.

This chain links TRBV7-2 with TRBJ2-7, with a possible D match to TRBD1 (6 bases). CDR1 and CDR2 (germline): SGHTA, FQGNSA. The CDR3 contains 14 residues. Trimming took off 5 bases at V and 4 bases at J, with 15 bases between the two ends. In DNA form, the CDR3 reads TGTGCCAGCAGCGGTGGACAGACTCGTTACGAGCAGTACTTC. It is translated as CASSGGQTRYEQYF.

This clone was recorded only once. This chain links TRBV7-9 with TRBJ2-3, with D unclear. The germline V gene encodes CDR1 SEHNR and CDR2 FQNEAQ (reference sequence). The CDR3 contains 12 residues. V gave up 1 base and J gave up 4 bases, with 3 bases separating them. The CDR3 is CASSLVADTQYF. The CDR3 nucleotides are TGTGCCAGCAGCTTAGTTGCAGATACGCAGTATTTT. Variable domain in full (rest from reference TRBV7-9 and TRBJ2-3): DTGVSQNPRHKITKRGQNVTFRCDPISEHNRLYWYRQTLGQGPEFLTYFQNEAQLEKSRLLSDRFSAERPKGSFSTLEIQRTEQGDSAMYLCASSLVADTQYFGPGTRLTVL.

In regard to this clone: Germline and junction disagree at one end, which may indicate a read error. This chain joins TRBV20-1 and TRBJ1-2; 7 bases map to TRBD1. Germline loops: CDR1 DFQATT, CDR2 SNEGSKA (reference sequence). This CDR3 has 11 residues. CDR3 DNA sequence: TGCAGTGCTATTGGGAACAGGGGCGGTTACTTC. Translating gives CSAIGNRGGYF.

The chain combines TRBV7-9 with TRBJ2-5; the D gene could be TRBD1 or TRBD2 (6 bases each). This CDR3 is 13 amino acids long. Germline V gives CDR1 SEHNR, CDR2 FQNEAQ (reference sequence). V dropped 8 bases and J dropped 5 bases, with 15 bases sitting between them. CDR3 nucleotides: TGTGCCAGCTTCGCAACAGGGAGGGAGACCCAGTACTTC. Amino acid sequence: CASFATGRETQYF.

The rearrangement links TRBV5-1 to TRBJ1-1; 8 bases align to TRBD1. Germline V lookup: CDR1 SGHRS, CDR2 YFSETQ. The junction had 5 bases not matched to a gene; V was cut back by 0 bases and J by 4 bases. This CDR3 has 15 residues. This CDR3 reads CASSLAPGGSTEAFF. CDR3 DNA: TGCGCCAGCAGCTTGGCTCCAGGGGGCAGCACTGAAGCTTTCTTT.

A single count supports this clone. The V call is TRBV19, the J call TRBJ2-6; D could derive from TRBD1 or TRBD2 (5 bases each). This CDR3 has 16 residues. Germline lookup yields CDR1 LNHDA and CDR2 SQIVND (reference sequence). The V end lost 6 bases, the J end lost 4 bases, and 16 bases lay between the germline ends. This chain's CDR3 is CASSLRKGSGANVLTF. The CDR3 nucleotides are TGTGCCAGTAGCCTACGGAAGGGGAGCGGGGCCAACGTCCTGACTTTC.

The chain recombines TRBV29-1 with TRBJ1-4; D perhaps matches TRBD1 (5 bases). Trimming removed 4 bases at V and 10 bases at J, with 28 bases between. CDR1 and CDR2 from the germline V gene are SQVTM and ANQGSEA. CDR3 length: 17 residues. In DNA, the CDR3 is TGCAGCGTTGTAGAGGTGCCGTCGTGGGGGGGAAACCGAAAACTGTTTTTT. Protein: CSVVEVPSWGGNRKLFF.

The chain employs TRBV29-1 and TRBJ1-2; 8 nucleotides agree with TRBD1. The V gene end was trimmed by 6 bases and the J gene end by 2 bases; junction bases not matched to a gene: 11. Looked up from germline, CDR1 is SQVTM and CDR2 is ANQGSEA. The CDR3 spans 15 residues. CDR3 amino acids: CSVTPGGRTNYGYTF. CDR3 bases: TGCAGCGTCACACCAGGGGGCAGAACCAACTATGGCTACACCTTC.

The J gene is TRBJ1-3, the V gene TRBV18; D gene uncertain. Germline loops: CDR1 KGHSH, CDR2 LQKENI. The V gene lost 3 bases and the J gene lost 8 bases, with 14 bases spanning the gap. This CDR3 is 14 amino acids long. CDR3 DNA sequence: TGTGCCAGCTCACCTCCAGGAGTGGTGGACACCATATATTTT. Protein: CASSPPGVVDTIYF.

V is TRBV29-1 and J is TRBJ2-3; D not resolved. V was clipped by 3 bases and J by 0 bases, with 7 bases between them. CDR3 length: 13 amino acids. CDR1 SQVTM and CDR2 ANQGSEA come from the germline V gene. CDR3 region: CSVEEQSTDTQYF. In DNA form, the CDR3 reads TGCAGCGTTGAGGAACAGAGCACAGATACGCAGTATTTT.